These 20 T cell receptor beta chains originate from one sample sequenced in a study of T cells in tumors after PD-1 blockade. The assay was immunoSEQ multiplex PCR, and TCRdb's table has in-frame clones only and misses some. The sample yields 60,000 to 65,000 clones, less than 85% seen once. The material sequenced was PBMCs, taken after anti-PD-1 treatment. The source of these receptors is a human donor with basal cell carcinoma.

The chain couples TRBV30 to TRBJ2-3, with 9 bases lining up with TRBD2. Germline V gives CDR1 GTSNPN, CDR2 SVGIG (reference sequence). The CDR3 sequence is 15 residues long. V was clipped by 7 bases and J by 2 bases; unmatched bases: 10. The CDR3 nucleotides read TGTGCCTCCACCTTCAAGCGGGGGGTCACAGATACGCAGTATTTT. It is translated as CASTFKRGVTDTQYF.

This clone is a singleton in its sample. The chain has TRBV5-1 and TRBJ2-1, with TRBD2 identical over 9 bases. Germline CDR1 reads SGHRS; CDR2 reads YFSETQ. V shed 1 base and J 8 bases; nucleotides not matched to a gene: 10. This CDR3 has 16 residues. The CDR3 protein is CASSLSASGVSDEQFF. In DNA, the CDR3 is TGCGCCAGCAGCTTGTCGGCTAGCGGGGTTTCGGATGAGCAGTTCTTC.

The chain is built from TRBV5-6 and TRBJ1-2; tentative D call: TRBD1 (6 bases). This CDR3 has 16 residues. V was shortened by 2 bases and J by 6 bases, with 20 bases between the two germline ends. The germline CDR1 and CDR2 sequences are SGHDT and YYEEEE. CDR3 sequence reads: CASSFRTEITINGYTF. CDR3 DNA: TGTGCCAGCAGCTTCCGGACAGAGATAACTATAAATGGCTACACCTTC.

The chain has TRBV28 and TRBJ1-2, with 9 bases fitting TRBD1. The CDR3 has 14 residues. Per the germline V gene, CDR1 is MDHEN and CDR2 is SYDVKM. Trimming took 6 bases from V and 2 from J; bases not matched to a gene: 4. CDR3 in amino acids: CASRTGGWNYGYTF. CDR3 coding DNA: TGTGCCAGCAGAACAGGGGGCTGGAACTATGGCTACACCTTC.

The J gene is TRBJ1-1, the V gene TRBV19; 9 bases map to TRBD1. Germline V gene data show CDR1 as LNHDA and CDR2 as SQIVND (reference sequence). This CDR3 has 17 residues. Trimming cost V 2 bases and J 7 bases; bases outside gene matches: 14. In nucleotides, the CDR3 is TGTGCCAGTAGTATATGGGCAGGGACAGGGCGAAGGGATGAAGCTTTCTTT. Translating gives CASSIWAGTGRRDEAFF.

Only one count was recorded for this clone. V gene TRBV30 combines with J gene TRBJ2-7; 7 bases line up with TRBD1. The germline V gene has CDR1 GTSNPN and CDR2 SVGIG (reference sequence). The J segment lost 5 bases and the V segment lost 0 bases, leaving 1 base of the junction unmatched. This CDR3 is 12 amino acids long. CDR3: CAWSVQGNEQYF. CDR3 sequence (DNA): TGTGCCTGGAGTGTACAGGGGAACGAGCAGTACTTC.

The chain's CDR3 is CASSLDRSVTEAFF. CDR3 coding DNA: TGTGCCAGCAGCTTGGATCGTAGTGTCACTGAAGCTTTCTTT. This chain joins TRBV5-5 and TRBJ1-1; D gene uncertain. V shed 0 bases and J shed 4 bases, with 10 bases lying between them. The CDR3 length is 14 residues. From germline, CDR1 is SGHKS and CDR2 YYEKEE (reference sequence).

This chain joins TRBV18 and TRBJ2-3, with no clear D. Germline V gene sequence: CDR1 KGHSH, CDR2 LQKENI. V shed 1 base and J shed 2 bases, with 7 bases lying between them. This CDR3 contains 14 residues. CDR3 DNA sequence: TGTGCCAGCTCACCACGAGAAAACACAGATACGCAGTATTTT. Protein sequence: CASSPRENTDTQYF.

The chain combines TRBV10-3 with TRBJ2-6; D gene ambiguous. Per germline, CDR1 ENHRY and CDR2 SYGVKD. The CDR3 runs 12 residues. Trimming took off 6 bases at V and 4 bases at J, with 4 bases between the two ends. CDR3 region: CAIRPGANVLTF. The CDR3 DNA follows: TGTGCCATCAGACCAGGGGCCAACGTCCTGACTTTC.

The rearrangement uses TRBV27 and TRBJ2-3; 11 bases agree with TRBD2. With V trimmed by 5 bases and J by 0 bases, 7 bases remained unmatched. The CDR3 extends over 17 amino acids. Germline V gives CDR1 MNHEY, CDR2 SMNVEV (reference sequence). The chain's CDR3 is CASSRLAGKSSTDTQYF. The CDR3 DNA sequence: TGTGCCAGCAGTCGACTAGCGGGGAAATCAAGCACAGATACGCAGTATTTT.

The chain carries TRBV11-2 and TRBJ1-4; 10 nucleotides agree with TRBD1. After removal of 1 base from V and 8 bases from J, the junction contained 13 bases not matched to a gene. This CDR3 contains 18 residues. CDR1 and CDR2 (germline): SGHAT, FQNNGV. The CDR3 loop reads CASSLALGDRGSREKLFF. CDR3 nucleotide sequence: TGTGCCAGCAGCTTAGCTCTTGGGGACAGGGGTAGTAGAGAAAAACTGTTTTTT.

V usage is TRBV7-9 and J usage is TRBJ1-1, with TRBD1 identical over 12 bases. Per germline, CDR1 SEHNR and CDR2 FQNEAQ (reference sequence). With V trimmed by 5 bases and J by 5 bases, 6 bases remained unmatched. The CDR3 is 15 amino acids. The CDR3 loop reads CASSPSGQGATEAFF. The DNA of the CDR3 is TGTGCCAGCAGCCCATCGGGACAGGGGGCAACTGAAGCTTTCTTT.

The chain is built from TRBV6-5 and TRBJ1-2, with D perhaps matching TRBD1 (6 bases). The V gene's germline CDR1 is MNHEY and CDR2 SVGAGI. CDR3 size: 12 residues. V was clipped by 7 bases and J by 4 bases, with 10 bases between them. DNA of the CDR3: TGTGCCAGCACCACCAGGGGCTATGGCTACACCTTC. This encodes CASTTRGYGYTF.

There are a few counts of this clone. The V call is TRBV5-6, the J call TRBJ2-3, with D perhaps matching TRBD2 (5 bases). Deletions cut 3 bases from V and 3 bases from J, with 17 bases between. The CDR3 runs to 16 residues. Germline V gene sequence: CDR1 SGHDT, CDR2 YYEEEE. The CDR3 DNA reads as TGTGCCAGCAGCTCACTAGGGTTACTACTGACAGATACGCAGTATTTT. Protein product: CASSSLGLLLTDTQYF. Filled out from reference TRBV5-6 and TRBJ2-3, the complete variable domain reads DAGVTQSPTHLIKTRGQQVTLRCSPKSGHDTVSWYQQALGQGPQFIFQYYEEEERQRGNFPDRFSGHQFPNYSSELNVNALLLGDSALYLCASSSLGLLLTDTQYFGPGTRLTVL.

The genes are TRBV7-9 and TRBJ2-3; 7 bases match TRBD2. Per germline, CDR1 SEHNR and CDR2 FQNEAQ (reference sequence). This CDR3 has 14 residues. V shed 5 bases, J shed 2 bases, and the junction held 4 bases outside the gene matches. The CDR3 protein is CASSLSGATDTQYF. The CDR3 DNA is TGTGCCAGCAGCCTGAGCGGGGCCACAGATACGCAGTATTTT.

The chain is built from TRBV19 and TRBJ2-3, with D uncertain. Germline loops: CDR1 LNHDA, CDR2 SQIVND (reference sequence). V lost 6 bases and J lost 3, with 4 bases in between. The length of the CDR3 is 11 residues. The CDR3 loop reads CASSRTDTQYF. CDR3 DNA sequence: TGTGCCAGTAGCCGGACAGATACGCAGTATTTT.

The rearrangement links TRBV28 to TRBJ2-7, with D perhaps being TRBD1 or TRBD2 (5 bases each). Germline V gene sequence: CDR1 MDHEN, CDR2 SYDVKM. The length of the CDR3 is 14 residues. Trimming took 5 bases from V and 0 from J, leaving 11 bases between them. CDR3 DNA: TGTGCCAGCAGTCAATGGGACGGCTCCTACGAGCAGTACTTC. Amino acid sequence: CASSQWDGSYEQYF.

This chain joins TRBV19 and TRBJ1-1; D unresolved. The CDR3 is 11 residues long. V was cut by 3 bases and J by 6 bases, with 5 bases left in between. Germline CDR1 reads LNHDA; CDR2 reads SQIVND (reference sequence). CDR3 in amino acids: CASSIYAEAFF. In DNA form, the CDR3 reads TGTGCCAGTAGTATCTATGCTGAAGCTTTCTTT. The full variable domain, rest sourced from reference TRBV19 and TRBJ1-1, is DGGITQSPKYLFRKEGQNVTLSCEQNLNHDAMYWYRQDPGQGLRLIYYSQIVNDFQKGDIAEGYSVSREKKESFPLTVTSAQKNPTAFYLCASSIYAEAFFGQGTRLTVV.

The rearrangement joins TRBV5-6 to TRBJ2-5, with D possibly being TRBD2 (5 bases). Trimming left V 1 base short and J 2 bases short, with 15 bases between. The CDR3 contains 16 residues. The germline V gene encodes CDR1 SGHDT and CDR2 YYEEEE. CDR3 nucleotide sequence: TGTGCCAGCAGCTTGAGGAGGACTGGGAGACAAGAGACCCAGTACTTC. Amino acid sequence: CASSLRRTGRQETQYF.

The rearrangement uses TRBV5-1 and TRBJ2-1; 14 bases map to TRBD2. The CDR3 sequence is 18 residues long. Germline V gives CDR1 SGHRS, CDR2 YFSETQ. The trim removed 3 bases at V and 2 bases at J, leaving 7 bases unmatched. This chain's CDR3 is CASSSRTSGGTAYNEQFF. CDR3 nucleotides: TGCGCCAGCAGCTCCCGGACTAGCGGGGGGACCGCCTACAATGAGCAGTTCTTC.